These 20 T cell receptor beta chains were sequenced from one sample in a study of blood T cells in healthy people across ages. Using a J-beta primer mix together with a sample-barcoded 5' primer, a second PCR was run for about 6 to 11 cycles. TCRdb reanalysed the 5' RACE reads using MiXCR and keeps one entry per CDR3 protein. This sample yields about 1.6 million distinct CDR3 sequences, of which approximately 32% are seen a single time; around 10% belongs to the top ten. The sequencing input was blood. The receptors were gathered from a woman aged 25 to 39 in good health.

The CDR3: CASSPGTGGVFDNEQFF. The CDR3 bases are TGCGCCAGCAGCCCGGGGACAGGGGGCGTCTTCGACAATGAGCAGTTCTTC. The chain uses TRBV4-1 and TRBJ2-1; 12 bases fit TRBD1. V lost 4 bases, J lost 5 bases, and 9 bases stayed unmatched. Germline-derived CDR1 and CDR2 are MGHRA and YSYEKL. The CDR3 is 17 residues long.

This chain connects TRBV29-1 to TRBJ2-2; TRBD2 might be the D (7 bases). This CDR3 is 14 amino acids long. With 0 bases removed from V and 6 bases from J, the gap between germline ends came to 11 bases. The germline gives CDR1 SQVTM, CDR2 ANQGSEA. CDR3 sequence reads: CSVEDPGGSGELFF. CDR3 in DNA: TGCAGCGTTGAAGATCCGGGGGGCTCCGGGGAGCTGTTTTTT.

This rearrangement joins TRBV30 to TRBJ2-5; 7 bases are a match to TRBD1. The J call is uncertain, as TRBJ2-7 better fits the DNA end. The germline gives CDR1 GTSNPN, CDR2 SVGIG (reference sequence). The length of the CDR3 is 15 residues. CDR3 bases: TGTGCCTGGAGGGGACCAAGAGGGGGCGCGTACGAGCAGTACTTC. This gives the protein CAWRGPRGGAYEQYF.

The chain carries TRBV3-1 and TRBJ2-1, with 7 bases fitting TRBD2. The CDR3 has 14 amino acids. Germline CDR1 LGHDT, CDR2 YNNKEL (reference sequence). The junction had 9 bases not matched to a gene; V was cut back by 4 bases and J by 9 bases. CDR3: CASSPGLGGSEQFF. CDR3 bases: TGTGCCAGCAGCCCTGGACTAGGAGGGAGTGAGCAGTTCTTC.

The chain has TRBV30 and TRBJ2-7, with D hard to call. V lost 1 base and J lost 6, with 10 bases in between. CDR1 is GTSNPN, CDR2 SVGIG, per germline (reference sequence). The CDR3 loop spans 12 amino acids. CDR3 in DNA: TGTGCCTGGAGTGAGGGCTTCGGCGAGCAGTACTTC. Its protein is CAWSEGFGEQYF.

The genes are TRBV19 and TRBJ2-1; 13 nucleotides agree with TRBD2. Germline V gene lookup returns CDR1 LNHDA and CDR2 SQIVND (reference sequence). V lost 6 bases to trimming and J lost 3 bases; unmatched junction nucleotides: 8. The CDR3 sequence is 17 residues long. The CDR3 coding sequence is TGTGCCAGTAGCTCGGGACTAGCGGGGTGGGGCTACAATGAGCAGTTCTTC. Protein product: CASSSGLAGWGYNEQFF.

V is TRBV5-6 and J is TRBJ2-1; D remains ambiguous. The CDR3 runs 15 residues. The V end was cut by 3 bases, the J end by 4 bases, with 14 bases between. Germline-derived CDR1 and CDR2 are SGHDT and YYEEEE. The CDR3 region has the DNA TGTGCCAGCAGCTGGCCTACTCCGGAATACAATGAGCAGTTCTTC. Translating gives CASSWPTPEYNEQFF.

The chain carries TRBV18 and TRBJ1-5; 7 positions agree with TRBD1. The CDR3 has 14 amino acids. The V gene end was trimmed by 6 bases and the J gene end by 7 bases; junction bases not matched to a gene: 9. Germline V gene sequence: CDR1 KGHSH, CDR2 LQKENI. CDR3 sequence (DNA): TGTGCCAGCTCCTTGGACAGGTCTAAACAGCCCCAGCATTTT. Its translation is CASSLDRSKQPQHF. Complete variable domain (other parts from reference TRBV18 and TRBJ1-5): NAGVMQNPRHLVRRRGQEARLRCSPMKGHSHVYWYRQLPEEGLKFMVYLQKENIIDESGMPKERFSAEFPKEGPSILRIQQVVRGDSAAYFCASSLDRSKQPQHFGDGTRLSIL.

The chain couples TRBV13 to TRBJ2-1; 7 bases align to TRBD1. CDR3 size: 14 residues. Looked up from germline, CDR1 is PRHDT and CDR2 is FYEKMQ (reference sequence). Germline trimming cut 11 bases from V and 8 bases from J; bases unmatched to any gene: 15. The CDR3 DNA follows: TGTGCCGGCATCCCGAGGGGGCGCGAGGATGAGCAGTTCTTC. This gives the protein CAGIPRGREDEQFF.

This clonotype has ten or more counts. This chain connects TRBV15 to TRBJ2-7; D is uncertain. Trimming removed 2 bases from V and 7 bases from J, with 9 bases in between. The CDR3 runs 12 residues. CDR1 is LNHNV, CDR2 YYDKDF, per germline (reference sequence). CDR3 in amino acids: CATSRKGWEQYF. The CDR3 DNA reads TGTGCCACCAGCAGAAAGGGTTGGGAGCAGTACTTC.

This chain links TRBV19 with TRBJ2-1; the match to TRBD2 covers 8 bases. The V and J ends lost 3 bases and 5 bases, in that order; junction bases with no gene match: 6. CDR3 size: 15 residues. Germline values: CDR1 LNHDA, CDR2 SQIVND (reference sequence). CDR3 bases: TGTGCCAGTAGTATCCCTAGCGGGCCCAACAATGAGCAGTTCTTC. This gives the protein CASSIPSGPNNEQFF.

The chain uses TRBV13 and TRBJ2-3; D is unclear. V lost 4 bases to trimming and J lost 7 bases, with 18 bases between them. This CDR3 has 15 amino acids. Germline V CDR1 and CDR2: PRHDT, FYEKMQ (reference sequence). The CDR3 protein is CASSSHDDQRYTQYF. CDR3 bases: TGTGCCAGCAGCTCCCATGACGACCAGAGATATACGCAGTATTTT.

V gene TRBV6-6 combines with J gene TRBJ2-7, with a possible D match to TRBD1 (5 bases). V gave up 5 bases and J gave up 4 bases, with 15 bases separating them. This CDR3 is built from 14 residues. Germline V gives CDR1 MNHNY, CDR2 SVGAGI (reference sequence). The CDR3 DNA reads as TGTGCCAGCAGTACTCAGGGAAAGGCTTACGAGCAGTACTTC. Translated: CASSTQGKAYEQYF.

V and J are TRBV6-4 and TRBJ2-3; 8 bases are a match to TRBD2. Germline lookup yields CDR1 MRHNA and CDR2 SNTAGT. V shed 2 bases and J 6 bases; nucleotides not matched to a gene: 7. This CDR3 has 15 amino acids. The CDR3: CASSDGGGPWDTQYF. Here the CDR3 DNA reads TGTGCCAGCAGTGACGGCGGGGGGCCGTGGGATACGCAGTATTTT.

The gene calls are TRBV11-3 and TRBJ2-1, with D possibly TRBD2 on 7 matching bases. The CDR3 is 15 amino acids. CDR1 is SGHNT, CDR2 YENEEA, per germline. V gave up 2 bases and J gave up 7 bases, with 15 bases separating them. In nucleotides, the CDR3 is TGTGCCAGCAGCTTATCGGAGGGGGGGCTGAATGAGCAGTTCTTC. Protein product: CASSLSEGGLNEQFF.

This chain joins TRBV6-2 or TRBV6-3 and TRBJ2-4; maybe TRBD2 (6 bases). In germline, CDR1 is MNHEY, CDR2 SVGEGT. V was clipped by 5 bases and J by 5 bases, with 13 bases between them. The CDR3 covers 14 residues. The CDR3 spells CASSPSGVENIQYF. The DNA for the CDR3 is TGTGCCAGCAGTCCCTCGGGGGTGGAAAACATTCAGTACTTC.

In its sample, this clonotype was seen a few times. The chain has TRBV20-1 and TRBJ2-5; 8 positions agree with TRBD1. CDR3 size: 14 residues. The junction had 11 bases not matched to a gene; V was cut back by 6 bases and J by 5 bases. Germline V gene data show CDR1 as DFQATT and CDR2 as SNEGSKA (reference sequence). In DNA form, the CDR3 reads TGCAGTGCCAATAAAAACAGGGGGTTGGAGACCCAGTACTTC. This sequence encodes CSANKNRGLETQYF.

This clonotype was seen only a few times. The chain has TRBV20-1 and TRBJ2-1; possible D gene TRBD2, 5 bases. The germline gives CDR1 DFQATT, CDR2 SNEGSKA (reference sequence). V was shortened by 5 bases and J by 8 bases, with 10 bases between the two germline ends. The CDR3 contains 11 residues. This chain's CDR3 is CSADPRDEQFF. The CDR3 coding sequence is TGCAGTGCTGATCCGAGGGATGAGCAGTTCTTC.

Only a few counts were recorded for this clonotype. V is TRBV3-1 and J is TRBJ2-7, with D unclear. Per germline, CDR1 LGHDT and CDR2 YNNKEL (reference sequence). Trimming stripped 3 bases from V and 5 bases from J, with 8 bases between. The CDR3 extends over 12 amino acids. Here the CDR3 DNA reads TGTGCCAGCAGCCACTACGGAGACGAGCAGTACTTC. This codes for CASSHYGDEQYF.

This clonotype was seen only a few times. V and J are TRBV7-2 and TRBJ2-3, with 7 bases matching TRBD2. Germline V lookup: CDR1 SGHTA, CDR2 FQGNSA. J lost 0 bases, V lost 5 bases, and 5 bases had no gene match. The CDR3 runs to 15 residues. CDR3 protein: CASSPGLGSTDTQYF. The CDR3 bases are TGTGCCAGCAGCCCCGGACTAGGGAGCACAGATACGCAGTATTTT.